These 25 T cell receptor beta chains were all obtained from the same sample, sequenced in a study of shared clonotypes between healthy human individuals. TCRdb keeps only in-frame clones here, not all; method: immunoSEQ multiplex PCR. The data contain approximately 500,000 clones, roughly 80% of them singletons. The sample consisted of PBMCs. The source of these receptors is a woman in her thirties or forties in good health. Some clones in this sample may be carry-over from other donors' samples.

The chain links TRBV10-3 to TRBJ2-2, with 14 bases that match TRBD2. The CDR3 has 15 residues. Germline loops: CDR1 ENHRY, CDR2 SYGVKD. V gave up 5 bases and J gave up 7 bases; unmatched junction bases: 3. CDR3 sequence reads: CAISPGLAGVGELFF. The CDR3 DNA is TGTGCCATCAGTCCGGGACTAGCGGGAGTCGGGGAGCTGTTTTTT.

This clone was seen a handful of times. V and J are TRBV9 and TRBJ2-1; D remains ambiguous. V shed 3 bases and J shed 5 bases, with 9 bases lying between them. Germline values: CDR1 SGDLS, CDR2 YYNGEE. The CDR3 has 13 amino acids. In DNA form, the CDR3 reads TGTGCCAGCAGCGCAGGAAGGGACAATGAGCAGTTCTTC. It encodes CASSAGRDNEQFF.

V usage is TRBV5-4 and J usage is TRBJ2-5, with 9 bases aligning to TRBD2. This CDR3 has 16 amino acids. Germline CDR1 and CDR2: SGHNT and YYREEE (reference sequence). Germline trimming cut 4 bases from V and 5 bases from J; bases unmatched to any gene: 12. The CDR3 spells CASSTQLAGVKETQYF. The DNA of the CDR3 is TGTGCCAGCAGCACCCAATTAGCGGGAGTAAAGGAGACCCAGTACTTC.

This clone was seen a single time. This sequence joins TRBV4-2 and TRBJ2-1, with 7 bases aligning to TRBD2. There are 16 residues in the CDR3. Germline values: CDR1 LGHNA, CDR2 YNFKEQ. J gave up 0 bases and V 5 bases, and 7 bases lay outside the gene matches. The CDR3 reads CASSGRGGSSYNEQFF. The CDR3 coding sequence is TGTGCCAGCAGCGGGCGAGGCGGGAGCTCCTACAATGAGCAGTTCTTC.

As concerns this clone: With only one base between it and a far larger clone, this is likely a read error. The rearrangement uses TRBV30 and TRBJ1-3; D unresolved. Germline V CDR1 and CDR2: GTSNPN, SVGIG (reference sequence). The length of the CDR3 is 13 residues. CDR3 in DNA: TGTGCCTGCCACCGCGGTTCTGGAAACACCATGTATTTT. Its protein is CACHRGSGNTMYF.

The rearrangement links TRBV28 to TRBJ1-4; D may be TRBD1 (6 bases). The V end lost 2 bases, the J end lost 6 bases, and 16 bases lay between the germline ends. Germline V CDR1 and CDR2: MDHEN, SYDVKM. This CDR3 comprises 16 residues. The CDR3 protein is CASSLRSGAGDEKLFF. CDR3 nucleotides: TGTGCCAGCAGTTTAAGGTCTGGAGCAGGGGATGAAAAACTGTTTTTT.

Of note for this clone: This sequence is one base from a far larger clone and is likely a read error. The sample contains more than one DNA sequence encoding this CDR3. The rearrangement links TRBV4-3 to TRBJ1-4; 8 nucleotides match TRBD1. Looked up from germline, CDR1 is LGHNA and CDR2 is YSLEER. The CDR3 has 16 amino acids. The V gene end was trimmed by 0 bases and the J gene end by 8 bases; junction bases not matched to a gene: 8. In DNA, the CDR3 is TGCGCCAGCAGCCAAGATCTTGGGACAGGTGCCGAAAAACTGTTTTTT. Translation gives CASSQDLGTGAEKLFF.

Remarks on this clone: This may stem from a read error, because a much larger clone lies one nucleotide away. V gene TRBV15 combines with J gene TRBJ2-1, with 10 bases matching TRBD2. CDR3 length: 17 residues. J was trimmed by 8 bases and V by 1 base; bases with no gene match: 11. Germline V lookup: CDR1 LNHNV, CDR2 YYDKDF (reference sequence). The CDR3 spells CATSRGRPSGRGDEQFF. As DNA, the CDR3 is TGTGCCACCAGCAGAGGTCGGCCTAGCGGGAGAGGGGATGAGCAGTTCTTC.

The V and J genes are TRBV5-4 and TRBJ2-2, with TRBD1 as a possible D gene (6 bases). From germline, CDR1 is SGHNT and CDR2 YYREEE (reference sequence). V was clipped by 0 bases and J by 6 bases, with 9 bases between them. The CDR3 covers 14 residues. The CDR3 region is CASSLGGGAGELFF. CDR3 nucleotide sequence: TGTGCCAGCAGCTTGGGAGGGGGTGCCGGGGAGCTGTTTTTT.

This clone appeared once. The CDR3 here is CASSPGPGTGVFEQFF. Here the CDR3 DNA reads TGTGCCAGCAGCCCGGGGCCCGGGACAGGGGTGTTTGAGCAGTTCTTC. The rearrangement uses TRBV7-8 and TRBJ2-1; 10 bases are shared with TRBD1. The CDR3 length is 16 residues. V shed 5 bases and J 9 bases; nucleotides not matched to a gene: 13. Germline V CDR1 and CDR2: SGHVS, FQNEAQ.

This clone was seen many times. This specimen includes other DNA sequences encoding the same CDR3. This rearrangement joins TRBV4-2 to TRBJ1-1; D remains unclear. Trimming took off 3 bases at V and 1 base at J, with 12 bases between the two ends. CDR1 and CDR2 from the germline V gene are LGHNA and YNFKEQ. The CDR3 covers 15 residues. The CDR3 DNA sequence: TGTGCCAGCAGCCAGACGACTTTAACGAACACTGAAGCTTTCTTT. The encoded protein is CASSQTTLTNTEAFF.

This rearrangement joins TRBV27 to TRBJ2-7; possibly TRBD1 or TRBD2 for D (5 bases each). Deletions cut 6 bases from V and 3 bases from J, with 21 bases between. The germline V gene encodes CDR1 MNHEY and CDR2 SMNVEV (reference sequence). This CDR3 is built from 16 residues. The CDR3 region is CASSPPGSGRYYEQYF. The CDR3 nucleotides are TGTGCCAGCAGCCCTCCCGGGTCGGGACGGTACTACGAGCAGTACTTC.

The CDR3 here is CASSDALAQETQYF. The CDR3 region has the DNA TGTGCCAGCAGTGACGCTTTAGCGCAAGAGACCCAGTACTTC. The gene calls are TRBV6-4 and TRBJ2-5, with D possibly matching TRBD2 (5 bases). This CDR3 has 14 residues. CDR1 and CDR2 (germline): MRHNA, SNTAGT. V was cut by 2 bases and J by 2 bases, with 9 bases left in between.

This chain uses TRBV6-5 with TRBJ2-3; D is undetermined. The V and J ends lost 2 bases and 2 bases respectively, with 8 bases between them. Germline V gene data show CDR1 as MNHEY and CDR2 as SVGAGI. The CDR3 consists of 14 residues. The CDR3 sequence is CASSYKYSTDTQYF. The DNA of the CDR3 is TGTGCCAGCAGTTACAAATACTCCACAGATACGCAGTATTTT.

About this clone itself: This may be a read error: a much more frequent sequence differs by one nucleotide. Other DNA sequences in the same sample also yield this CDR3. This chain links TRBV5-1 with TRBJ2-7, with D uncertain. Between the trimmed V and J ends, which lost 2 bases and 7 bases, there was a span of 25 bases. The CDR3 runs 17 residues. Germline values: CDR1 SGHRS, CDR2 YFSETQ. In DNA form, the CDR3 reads TGCGCCAGCAGCTTAAAACTTTCTAGTGAGAAGTTCGTGGAGCAGTACTTC. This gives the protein CASSLKLSSEKFVEQYF.

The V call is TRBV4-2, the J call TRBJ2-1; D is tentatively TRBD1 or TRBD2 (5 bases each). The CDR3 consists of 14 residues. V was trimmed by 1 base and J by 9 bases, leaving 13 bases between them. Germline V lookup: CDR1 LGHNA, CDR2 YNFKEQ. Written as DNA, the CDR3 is TGTGCCAGCAGCCAAGTGATGGGGGTTGGTGAGCAGTTCTTC. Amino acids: CASSQVMGVGEQFF.

In nucleotides, the CDR3 is TGTGCCAGCAGCCCGGGACTAGTTTCCAATGAGCAGTTCTTC. It specifies CASSPGLVSNEQFF. The chain carries TRBV9 and TRBJ2-1, with 8 bases aligning to TRBD2. CDR3 length equals 14 residues. Germline CDR1 and CDR2: SGDLS and YYNGEE. The J segment lost 6 bases and the V segment lost 4 bases, leaving 6 bases of the junction unmatched.

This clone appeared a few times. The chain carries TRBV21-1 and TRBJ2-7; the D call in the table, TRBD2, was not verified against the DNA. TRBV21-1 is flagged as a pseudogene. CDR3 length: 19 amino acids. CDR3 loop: CASSKNLVCGASGIYEQYF. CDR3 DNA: TGTGCCAGCAGCAAAAACTTAGTCTGTGGGGCTAGCGGGATCTACGAGCAGTACTTC.

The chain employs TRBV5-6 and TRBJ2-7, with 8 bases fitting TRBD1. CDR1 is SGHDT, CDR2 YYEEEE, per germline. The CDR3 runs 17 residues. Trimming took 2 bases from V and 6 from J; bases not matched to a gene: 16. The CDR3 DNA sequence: TGTGCCAGCAGCTTCTATCCTGGACAGGGAGGTGGCCCCGAGCAGTACTTC. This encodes CASSFYPGQGGGPEQYF.

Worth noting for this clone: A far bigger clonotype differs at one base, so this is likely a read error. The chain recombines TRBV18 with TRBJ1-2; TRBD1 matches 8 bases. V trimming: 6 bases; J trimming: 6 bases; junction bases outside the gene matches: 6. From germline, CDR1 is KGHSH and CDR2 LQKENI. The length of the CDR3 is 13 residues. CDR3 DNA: TGTGCCAGCTCCTTCGTGACAGGGGATGGCTACACCTTC. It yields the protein CASSFVTGDGYTF.

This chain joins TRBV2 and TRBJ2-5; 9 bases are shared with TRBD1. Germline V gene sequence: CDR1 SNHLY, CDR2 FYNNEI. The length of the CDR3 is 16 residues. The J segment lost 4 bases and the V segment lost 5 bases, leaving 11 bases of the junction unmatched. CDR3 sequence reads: CASSLIGTGFGETQYF. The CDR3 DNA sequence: TGTGCCAGCAGTTTAATAGGGACAGGGTTTGGAGAGACCCAGTACTTC.

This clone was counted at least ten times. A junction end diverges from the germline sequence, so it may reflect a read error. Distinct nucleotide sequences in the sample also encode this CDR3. The CDR3 sequence is CASSAAGTTYVEQYF. CDR3 sequence (DNA): TGCGCCAGCAGCGCCGCCGGGACCACTTACGTTGAGCAGTACTTC. V is TRBV11-2 and J is TRBJ2-7; TRBD1 or TRBD2 may be the D gene (5 bases each). This CDR3 is built from 15 residues. Germline V gene data show CDR1 as SGHAT and CDR2 as FQNNGV.

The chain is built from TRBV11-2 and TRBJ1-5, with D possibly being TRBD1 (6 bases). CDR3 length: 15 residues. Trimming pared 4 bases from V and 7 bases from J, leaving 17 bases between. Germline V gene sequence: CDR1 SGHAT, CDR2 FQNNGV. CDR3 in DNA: TGTGCCAGCAGCTCGGGACGGGGGGCATGGCAGCCCCAGCATTTT. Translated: CASSSGRGAWQPQHF.

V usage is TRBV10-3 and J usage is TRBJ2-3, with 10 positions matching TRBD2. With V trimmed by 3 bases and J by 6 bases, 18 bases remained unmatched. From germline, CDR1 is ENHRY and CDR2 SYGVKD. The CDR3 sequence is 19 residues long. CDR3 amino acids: CAISDPRKREGPGVDTQYF. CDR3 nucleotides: TGTGCCATCAGTGACCCCAGGAAGCGGGAGGGACCGGGAGTGGATACGCAGTATTTT.

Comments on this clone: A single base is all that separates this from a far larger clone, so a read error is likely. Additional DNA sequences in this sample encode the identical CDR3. DNA for the CDR3: TGTGCCAGCTCAGTCGACGGGAACACTGAAGCTTTCTTC. This translates into CASSVDGNTEAFF. The V call is TRBV18, the J call TRBJ1-1, with unresolved D. Germline-derived CDR1 and CDR2 are KGHSH and LQKENI. This CDR3 contains 13 residues.